The clone carrying this T cell receptor beta chain was detected only a few times. The record originates from a study of blood T cells in healthy people across ages. Primed by a sample-barcoded 5' primer and a J-beta primer mix, a second PCR proceeded for 7 to 11 cycles. TCRdb reprocessed the 5' RACE reads via MiXCR and lists one record per CDR3 protein. The table includes about 800,000 distinct CDR3 sequences, approximately 25% detected once. CDR1 and CDR2 (germline): SQVTM, ANQGSEA. The CDR3 sequence is 13 residues long. Deletions cut 7 bases from V and 4 bases from J, with 14 bases between. This same sample was also taken into another study, of T cells of mothers and their children.

This clonotype was sampled from a boy aged 5-17 years in good health. Specimen: blood. The rearrangement links TRBV29-1 to TRBJ2-1; maybe TRBD1 (5 bases). The CDR3 protein is CSAQGSGYNEQFF. CDR3 sequence (DNA): TGCAGCGCCCAGGGTTCTGGATACAATGAGCAGTTCTTC.